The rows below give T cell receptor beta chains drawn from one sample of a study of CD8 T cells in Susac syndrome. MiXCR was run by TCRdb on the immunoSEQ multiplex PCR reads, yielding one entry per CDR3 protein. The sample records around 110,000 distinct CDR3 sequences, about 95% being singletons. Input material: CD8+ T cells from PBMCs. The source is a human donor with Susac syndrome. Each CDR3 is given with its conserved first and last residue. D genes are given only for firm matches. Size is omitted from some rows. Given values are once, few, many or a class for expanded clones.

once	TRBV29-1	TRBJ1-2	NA	TGCAGCGTTGAAGATCATGCCGGTGGCTACACCTTC	CSVEDHAGGYTF
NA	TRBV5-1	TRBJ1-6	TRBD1	TGCGCCAGCAGCATGAGGCGGGACAGGGTGAATAATTCACCCCTCCACTTT	CASSMRRDRVNNSPLHF
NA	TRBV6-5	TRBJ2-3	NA	TGTGCCGTACGTTTAGCGGAGGGGGAGTGGTATTTT	CAVRLAEGEWYF
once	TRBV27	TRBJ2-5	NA	TGTGCCAGCAGTTGGGCCCTTGGGGAGACCCAGTACTTC	CASSWALGETQYF
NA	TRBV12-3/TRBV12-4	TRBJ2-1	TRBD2	TGTGCCAGCGGGGGGGGGACGGAAGCCTACAATGAGCAGTTCTTC	CASGGGTEAYNEQFF
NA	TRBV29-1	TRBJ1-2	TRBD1	TGCAGCGCCATCCCACGGACAGGGATTGAGGATGGCTACACCTTC	CSAIPRTGIEDGYTF
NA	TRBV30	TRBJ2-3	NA	TGTGCCTGGACCCCAAGTACGGGGGCCACAGATACGCAGTATTTT	CAWTPSTGATDTQYF
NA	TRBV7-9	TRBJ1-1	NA	TGTGCCAGCACTCGGGGGACCACTGAAGCTTTCTTT	CASTRGTTEAFF
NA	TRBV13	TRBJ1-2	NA	TGTGCCAGCAGCGGTGACGGATTCTATGGCTACACCTTC	CASSGDGFYGYTF
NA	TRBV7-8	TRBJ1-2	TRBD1	TGTGCCAGCAGCTCGGACAGGGTGGACTATGGCTACACCTTC	CASSSDRVDYGYTF
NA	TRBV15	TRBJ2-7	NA	TGTGCCACCAGCAGACCTGACAGTTCCCTCGAGCAGTACTTC	CATSRPDSSLEQYF
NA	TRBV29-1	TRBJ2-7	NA	TGCAGCGTTGTGGGGGTAACTGATACACCAGCCTACGAGCAGTACTTC	CSVVGVTDTPAYEQYF
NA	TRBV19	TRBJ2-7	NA	TGTGCCAGTAGTATAGAATCGGGACGGGACTACGAGCAGTACTTC	CASSIESGRDYEQYF
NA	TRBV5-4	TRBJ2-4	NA	TGTGCCAGCAGCCCCGAACAAAACATTCAGTACTTC	CASSPEQNIQYF
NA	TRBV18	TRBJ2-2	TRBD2	TGTGCCAGCACACCGGGGGGGCCCGACACCGGGGAGCTGTTTTTT	CASTPGGPDTGELFF
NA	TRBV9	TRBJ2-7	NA	TGTGCCAGCAGCGTTGGCCACGCCAGTACCTACGAGCAGTACTTC	CASSVGHASTYEQYF
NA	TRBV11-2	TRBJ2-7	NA	TGTGCCAGCAGCTTAACCGAAGGCTACGAGCAGTACTTC	CASSLTEGYEQYF
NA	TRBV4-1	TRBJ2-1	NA	TGCGCCAGCAGCCAAGATCTGGGGCAGTATGATGAGCAGTTCTTC	CASSQDLGQYDEQFF
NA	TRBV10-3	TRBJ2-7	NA	TGTGCCATCAGTCCCGGGGACGCGGGCGAGCAGTACTTC	CAISPGDAGEQYF
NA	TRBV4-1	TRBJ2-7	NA	TGCGCCAGCAGCCAAGTGGTTCGAAGCTCCTACGAGCAGTACTTC	CASSQVVRSSYEQYF
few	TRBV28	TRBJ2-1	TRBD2	TGTGCCAGCAGTTTTGCGGGGGAGCCCGAGCAGTTCTTC	CASSFAGEPEQFF
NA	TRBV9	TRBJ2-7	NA	TGTGCCAGCTCCCCGTGGGATTCAACCTACGAGCAGTACTTC	CASSPWDSTYEQYF
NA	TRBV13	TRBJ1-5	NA	TGTGCCAGCAGCTTACGACAGGTAAATCAGCCCCAGCATTTT	CASSLRQVNQPQHF